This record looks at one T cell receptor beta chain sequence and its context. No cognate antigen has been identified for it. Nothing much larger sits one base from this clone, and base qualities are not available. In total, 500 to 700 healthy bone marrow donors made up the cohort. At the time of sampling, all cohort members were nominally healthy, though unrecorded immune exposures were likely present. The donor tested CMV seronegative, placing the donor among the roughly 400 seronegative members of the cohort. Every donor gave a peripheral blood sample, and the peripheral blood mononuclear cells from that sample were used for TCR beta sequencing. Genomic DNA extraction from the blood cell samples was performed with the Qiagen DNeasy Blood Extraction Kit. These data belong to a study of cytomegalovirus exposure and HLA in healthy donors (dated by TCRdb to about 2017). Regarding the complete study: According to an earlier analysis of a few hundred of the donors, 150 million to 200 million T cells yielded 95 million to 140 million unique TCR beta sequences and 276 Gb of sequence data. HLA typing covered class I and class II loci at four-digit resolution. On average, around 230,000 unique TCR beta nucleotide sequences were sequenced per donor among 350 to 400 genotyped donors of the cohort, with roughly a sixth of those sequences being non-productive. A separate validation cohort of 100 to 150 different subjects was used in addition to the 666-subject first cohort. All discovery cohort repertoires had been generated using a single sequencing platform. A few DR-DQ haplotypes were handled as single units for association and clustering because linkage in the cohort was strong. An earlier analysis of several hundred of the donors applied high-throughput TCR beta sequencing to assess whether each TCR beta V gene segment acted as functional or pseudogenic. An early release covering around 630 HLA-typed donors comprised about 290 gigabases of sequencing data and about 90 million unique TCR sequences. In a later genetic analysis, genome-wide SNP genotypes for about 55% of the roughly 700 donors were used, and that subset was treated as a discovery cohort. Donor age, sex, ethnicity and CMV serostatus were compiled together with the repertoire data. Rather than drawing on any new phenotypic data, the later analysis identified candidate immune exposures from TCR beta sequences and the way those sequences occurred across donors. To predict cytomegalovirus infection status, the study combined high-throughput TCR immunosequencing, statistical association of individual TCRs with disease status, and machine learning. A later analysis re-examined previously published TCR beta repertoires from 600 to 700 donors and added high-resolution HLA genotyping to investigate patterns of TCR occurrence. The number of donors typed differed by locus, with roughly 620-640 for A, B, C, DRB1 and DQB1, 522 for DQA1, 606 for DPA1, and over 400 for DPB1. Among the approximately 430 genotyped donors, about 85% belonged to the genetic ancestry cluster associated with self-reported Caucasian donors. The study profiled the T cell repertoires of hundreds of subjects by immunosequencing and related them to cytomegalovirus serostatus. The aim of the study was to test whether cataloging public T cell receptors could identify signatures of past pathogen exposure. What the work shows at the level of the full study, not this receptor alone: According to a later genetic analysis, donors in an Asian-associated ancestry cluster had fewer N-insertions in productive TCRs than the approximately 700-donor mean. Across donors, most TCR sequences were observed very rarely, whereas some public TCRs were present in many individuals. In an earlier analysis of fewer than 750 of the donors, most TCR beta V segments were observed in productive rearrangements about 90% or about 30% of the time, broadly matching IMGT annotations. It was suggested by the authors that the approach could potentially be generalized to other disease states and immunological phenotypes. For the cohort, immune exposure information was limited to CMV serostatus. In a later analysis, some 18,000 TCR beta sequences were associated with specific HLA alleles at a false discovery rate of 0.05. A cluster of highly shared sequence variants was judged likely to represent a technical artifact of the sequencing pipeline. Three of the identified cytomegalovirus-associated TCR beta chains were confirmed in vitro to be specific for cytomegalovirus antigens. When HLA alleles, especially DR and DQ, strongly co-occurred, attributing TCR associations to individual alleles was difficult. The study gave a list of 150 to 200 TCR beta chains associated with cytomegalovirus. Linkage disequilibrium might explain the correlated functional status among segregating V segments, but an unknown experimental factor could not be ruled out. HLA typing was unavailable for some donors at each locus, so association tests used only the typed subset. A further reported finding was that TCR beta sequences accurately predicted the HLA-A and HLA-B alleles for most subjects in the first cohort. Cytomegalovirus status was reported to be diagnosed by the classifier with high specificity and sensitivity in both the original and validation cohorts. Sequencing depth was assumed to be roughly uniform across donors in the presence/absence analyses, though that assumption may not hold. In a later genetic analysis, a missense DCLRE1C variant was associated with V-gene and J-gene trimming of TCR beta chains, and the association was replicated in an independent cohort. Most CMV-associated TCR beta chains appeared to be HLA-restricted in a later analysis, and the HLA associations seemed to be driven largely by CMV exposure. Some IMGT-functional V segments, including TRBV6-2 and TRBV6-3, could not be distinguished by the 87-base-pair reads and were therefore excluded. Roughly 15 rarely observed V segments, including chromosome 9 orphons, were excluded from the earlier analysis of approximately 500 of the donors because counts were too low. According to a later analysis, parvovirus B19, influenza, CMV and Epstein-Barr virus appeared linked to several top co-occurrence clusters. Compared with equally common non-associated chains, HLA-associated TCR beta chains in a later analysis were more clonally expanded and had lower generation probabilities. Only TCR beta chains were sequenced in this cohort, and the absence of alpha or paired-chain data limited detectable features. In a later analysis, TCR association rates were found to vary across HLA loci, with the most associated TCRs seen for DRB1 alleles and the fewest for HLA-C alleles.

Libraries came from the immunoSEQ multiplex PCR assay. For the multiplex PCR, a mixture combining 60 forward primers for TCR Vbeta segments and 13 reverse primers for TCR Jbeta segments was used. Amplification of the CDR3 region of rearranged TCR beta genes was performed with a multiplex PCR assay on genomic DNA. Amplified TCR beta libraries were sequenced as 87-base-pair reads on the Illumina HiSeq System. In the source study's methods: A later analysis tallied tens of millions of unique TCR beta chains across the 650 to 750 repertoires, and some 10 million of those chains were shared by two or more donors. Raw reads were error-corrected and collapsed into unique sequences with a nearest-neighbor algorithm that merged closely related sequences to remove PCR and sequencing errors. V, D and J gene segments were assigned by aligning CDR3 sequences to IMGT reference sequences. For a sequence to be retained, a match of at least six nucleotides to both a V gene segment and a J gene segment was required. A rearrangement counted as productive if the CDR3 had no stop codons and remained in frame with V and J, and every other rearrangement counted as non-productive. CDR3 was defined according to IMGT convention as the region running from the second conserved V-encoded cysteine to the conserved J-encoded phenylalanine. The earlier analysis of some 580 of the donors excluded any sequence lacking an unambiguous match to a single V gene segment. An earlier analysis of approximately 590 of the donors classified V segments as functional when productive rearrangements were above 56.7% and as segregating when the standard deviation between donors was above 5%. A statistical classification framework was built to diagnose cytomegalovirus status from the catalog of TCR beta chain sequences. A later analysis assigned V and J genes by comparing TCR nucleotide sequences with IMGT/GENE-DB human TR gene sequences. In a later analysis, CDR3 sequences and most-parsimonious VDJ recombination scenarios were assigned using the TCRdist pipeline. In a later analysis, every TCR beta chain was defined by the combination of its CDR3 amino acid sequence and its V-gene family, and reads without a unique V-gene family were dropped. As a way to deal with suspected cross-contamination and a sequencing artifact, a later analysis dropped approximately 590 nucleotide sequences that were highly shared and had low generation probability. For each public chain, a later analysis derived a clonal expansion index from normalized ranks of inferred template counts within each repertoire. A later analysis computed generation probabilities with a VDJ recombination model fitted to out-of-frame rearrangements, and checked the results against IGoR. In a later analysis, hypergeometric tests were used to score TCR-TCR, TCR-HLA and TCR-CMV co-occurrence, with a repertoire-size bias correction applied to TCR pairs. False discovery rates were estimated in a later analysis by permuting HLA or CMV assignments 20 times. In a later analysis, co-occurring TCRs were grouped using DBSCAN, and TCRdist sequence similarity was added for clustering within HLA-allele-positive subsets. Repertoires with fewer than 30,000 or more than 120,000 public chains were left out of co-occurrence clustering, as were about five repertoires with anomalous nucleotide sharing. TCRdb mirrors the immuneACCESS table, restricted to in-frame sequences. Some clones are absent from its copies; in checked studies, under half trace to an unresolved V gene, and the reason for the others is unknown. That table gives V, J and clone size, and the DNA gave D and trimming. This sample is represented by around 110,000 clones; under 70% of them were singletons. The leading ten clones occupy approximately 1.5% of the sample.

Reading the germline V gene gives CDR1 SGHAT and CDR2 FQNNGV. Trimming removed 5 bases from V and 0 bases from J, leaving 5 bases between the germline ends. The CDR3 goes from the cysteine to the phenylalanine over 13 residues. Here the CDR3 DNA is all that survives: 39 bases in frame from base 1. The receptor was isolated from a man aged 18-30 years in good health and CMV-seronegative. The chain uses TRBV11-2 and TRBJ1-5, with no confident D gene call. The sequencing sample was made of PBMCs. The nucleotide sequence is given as TGTGCCAGCAGCGACTTTAGCAATCAGCCCCAGCATTTT. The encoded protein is CASSDFSNQPQHF.